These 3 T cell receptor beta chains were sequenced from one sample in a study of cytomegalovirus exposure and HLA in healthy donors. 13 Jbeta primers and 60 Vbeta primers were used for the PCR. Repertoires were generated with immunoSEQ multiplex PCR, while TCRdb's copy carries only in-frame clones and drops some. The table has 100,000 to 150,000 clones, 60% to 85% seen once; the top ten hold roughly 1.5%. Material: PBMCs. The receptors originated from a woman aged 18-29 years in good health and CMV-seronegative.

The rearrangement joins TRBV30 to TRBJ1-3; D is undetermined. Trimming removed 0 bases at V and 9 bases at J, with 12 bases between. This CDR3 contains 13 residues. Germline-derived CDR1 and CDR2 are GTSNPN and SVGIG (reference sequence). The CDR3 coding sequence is TGTGCCTGGAGTGTTCGAGCGCTCGGCACCATATATTTT. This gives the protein CAWSVRALGTIYF.

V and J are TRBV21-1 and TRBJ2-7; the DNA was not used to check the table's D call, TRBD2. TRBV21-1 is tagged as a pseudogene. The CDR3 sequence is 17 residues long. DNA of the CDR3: TGTGCCAGCAGCAAAAAAGGCCGACTAGCGGGAGAACACGAGCAGTACTTC. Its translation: CASSKKGRLAGEHEQYF.

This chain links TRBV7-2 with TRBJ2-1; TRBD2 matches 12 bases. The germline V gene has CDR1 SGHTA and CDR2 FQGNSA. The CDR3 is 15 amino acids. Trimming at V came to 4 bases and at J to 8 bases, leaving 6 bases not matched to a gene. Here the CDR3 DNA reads TGTGCCAGCAGCTCGACTAGCGGGAGCTTCGATGAGCAGTTCTTC. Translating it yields CASSSTSGSFDEQFF.